This T cell receptor beta chain was recorded in a study of metastatic and nonmetastatic thyroid tumors. Study-level background: Thyroid patients, malignant and benign, had repertoires compared across blood and tumor or nodule tissue.

As for this clone: Antigen unknown.

Germline V CDR1 and CDR2: DFQATT, SNEGSKA (reference sequence). The V segment lost 8 bases and the J segment 3 bases; nucleotides outside the gene matches: 9. The CDR3 spans 14 residues. Treatment of any kind had been given to no patient before thyroid surgery. TCRdb redid the clone calls on the PCR reads using MiXCR. The sample includes about 8,000 clones, roughly 23% of them seen just once. Whole-study findings and limits: Within blood and tumor, benign nodules reportedly had significantly lower TCR beta diversity than malignant thyroid tumors did.

Sequences were obtained from tumor tissue. V gene TRBV20-1 combines with J gene TRBJ2-4, with TRBD2 identical over 8 bases. The receptor was isolated from a female donor with papillary thyroid cancer or a benign thyroid nodule (not recorded which). Some clones in this sample may be carry-over from other donors' samples. The CDR3, as DNA: TGCAGTACATACAGGGCGGGAGGCAAAAACATTCAGTACTTC. Translating it yields CSTYRAGGKNIQYF.